This T cell receptor (beta chain) was obtained from a study of T cells after yellow fever vaccination. This clonotype occurred a few times. J was trimmed by 4 bases and V by 6 bases; bases with no gene match: 13. CDR3 length equals 19 residues. The germline V gene has CDR1 MDHEN and CDR2 SYDVKM. TCRdb used MiXCR to reprocess the 5' RACE reads, holding one entry per CDR3 protein. The sample includes 300,000 to 350,000 distinct CDR3 sequences, under 5% seen only once; the top ten take approximately 25%. Specimen: PBMCs, collected 5 days after the yellow fever booster vaccination. V usage is TRBV28 and J usage is TRBJ2-3; 16 bases match TRBD2. This clonotype was sampled from a man between 18 and 29 years old who received the YFV17D yellow fever vaccine. The DNA for the CDR3 is TGTGCCAGCAGCCGCCCGCCTGGGACTAGCGGGGGGGTGGCAGATACGCAGTATTTT. This sequence encodes CASSRPPGTSGGVADTQYF.